These 22 T cell receptor beta chains came from one sample sequenced in a study of blood T cell repertoires in COVID-19. Sequenced by immunoSEQ multiplex PCR; TCRdb stores in-frame clones only, minus some. This table holds around 190,000 clones, 81% found once. The sequenced material came from PBMCs or T cells enriched from blood (not recorded which). The source of these receptors is a man between 35 and 55 years old who had recovered from COVID-19.

This rearrangement joins TRBV15 to TRBJ2-1, with D possibly matching TRBD1 (5 bases). Germline-derived CDR1 and CDR2 are LNHNV and YYDKDF (reference sequence). This CDR3 has 15 residues. V shed 1 base and J shed 7 bases, with 14 bases lying between them. CDR3 bases: TGTGCCACCAGCAGAGTCGCCGACAGATCAAATGAGCAGTTCTTC. Translating it yields CATSRVADRSNEQFF.

The chain combines TRBV2 with TRBJ2-1; 12 nucleotides match TRBD1. There are 13 residues in the CDR3. V was pared by 8 bases and J by 10 bases, with 6 bases of the junction left unmatched. Per the germline V gene, CDR1 is SNHLY and CDR2 is FYNNEI. The CDR3 protein is CASGTGGGGEQFF. The CDR3, as DNA: TGTGCCAGCGGGACAGGGGGCGGAGGGGAGCAGTTCTTC.

The chain combines TRBV24-1 with TRBJ2-7, with 9 bases that match TRBD1. Germline CDR1 is KGHDR and CDR2 is SFDVKD. The CDR3 loop spans 16 amino acids. Trimming at V came to 3 bases and at J to 6 bases, leaving 11 bases not matched to a gene. CDR3 region: CATSDNPGTGRGEQYF. Written as DNA, the CDR3 is TGTGCCACCAGTGATAATCCGGGGACAGGGAGAGGCGAGCAGTACTTC.

J is TRBJ2-7 and V is TRBV30; TRBD1 matches at 7 bases. The CDR3 has 13 amino acids. The junction had 6 bases not matched to a gene; V was cut back by 5 bases and J by 2 bases. Germline V lookup: CDR1 GTSNPN, CDR2 SVGIG (reference sequence). CDR3 in amino acids: CAWDRENPYEQYF. The DNA for the CDR3 is TGTGCCTGGGACAGGGAGAACCCCTACGAGCAGTACTTC.

V is TRBV6-1 and J is TRBJ1-5; 7 bases match TRBD1. After removal of 3 bases from V and 11 bases from J, the junction contained 7 bases not matched to a gene. Germline values: CDR1 MNHNS, CDR2 SASEGT. CDR3 size: 13 residues. CDR3 loop: CASSEKTGSTQHF. DNA of the CDR3: TGTGCCAGCAGTGAGAAGACAGGGAGCACCCAGCATTTT.

The chain is built from TRBV29-1 and TRBJ1-4; no reliable D call. The CDR3 loop spans 12 amino acids. Germline CDR1 reads SQVTM; CDR2 reads ANQGSEA. The ends were cut back, 7 bases at V and 6 bases at J, with 12 bases in the middle. CDR3 coding DNA: TGCAGCGCCATGAGACACGATGAAAAACTGTTTTTT. Translating it yields CSAMRHDEKLFF.

V gene TRBV5-4 combines with J gene TRBJ1-3; D unclear. Trimming removed 0 bases at V and 0 bases at J, with 10 bases between. The germline V gene has CDR1 SGHNT and CDR2 YYREEE (reference sequence). The CDR3 runs to 16 residues. Here the CDR3 DNA reads TGTGCCAGCAGCTTGGGCGGACTGTTCTCTGGAAACACCATATATTTT. This sequence encodes CASSLGGLFSGNTIYF.

The chain is built from TRBV5-1 and TRBJ2-2; tentatively, D is TRBD1 (5 bases). From germline, CDR1 is SGHRS and CDR2 YFSETQ. V lost 0 bases, J lost 2 bases, and 14 bases lay in between. CDR3 length: 17 amino acids. Written as DNA, the CDR3 is TGCGCCAGCAGCTTGGTGGCAGGGATGGCAAACACCGGGGAGCTGTTTTTT. Its protein is CASSLVAGMANTGELFF. The full variable domain, completed using reference TRBV5-1 and TRBJ2-2, is KAGVTQTPRYLIKTRGQQVTLSCSPISGHRSVSWYQQTPGQGLQFLFEYFSETQRNKGNFPGRFSGRQFSNSRSEMNVSTLELGDSALYLCASSLVAGMANTGELFFGEGSRLTVL.

The CDR3 DNA follows: TGCAGTGCTAGTCGGGCGGGGAGAGATAGCAATCAGCCCCAGCATTTT. Translating gives CSASRAGRDSNQPQHF. The V gene is TRBV20-1, the J gene TRBJ1-5; D not resolved. CDR3 length equals 16 residues. Looked up from germline, CDR1 is DFQATT and CDR2 is SNEGSKA (reference sequence). V lost 3 bases, J lost 0 bases, and 15 bases lay in between.

The V gene is TRBV6-5, the J gene TRBJ2-3; 12 bases match TRBD2. V trimming: 6 bases; J trimming: 5 bases; junction bases outside the gene matches: 6. Germline V gives CDR1 MNHEY, CDR2 SVGAGI. CDR3 size: 15 residues. CDR3 DNA: TGTGCCAGCAGGGACCTAGCGGGGGGGCGAGATACGCAGTATTTT. Amino acid sequence: CASRDLAGGRDTQYF.

The CDR3, as DNA: TGTGCCAGTAGTTGGGACACGGGTGGTCAGCCCCAGCATTTT. It translates to CASSWDTGGQPQHF. The chain is built from TRBV19 and TRBJ1-5, with D maybe TRBD1 (6 bases). Germline V CDR1 and CDR2: LNHDA, SQIVND (reference sequence). Trimming took 5 bases from V and 6 from J, leaving 14 bases between them. CDR3 length: 14 residues. The variable domain in full, with the rest retrieved from reference TRBV19 and TRBJ1-5, is DGGITQSPKYLFRKEGQNVTLSCEQNLNHDAMYWYRQDPGQGLRLIYYSQIVNDFQKGDIAEGYSVSREKKESFPLTVTSAQKNPTAFYLCASSWDTGGQPQHFGDGTRLSIL.

This clone occurred a few times. CDR3 amino acids: CASSLATGNTGELFF. For the CDR3, the DNA is TGCGCCAGCAGCTTGGCCACAGGGAACACCGGGGAGCTGTTTTTT. The chain couples TRBV5-1 to TRBJ2-2; tentative D call: TRBD1 (5 bases). With 0 bases removed from V and 1 base from J, the gap between germline ends came to 7 bases. Germline CDR1 reads SGHRS; CDR2 reads YFSETQ. The CDR3 covers 15 residues. The full variable domain, its missing parts supplied by reference TRBV5-1 and TRBJ2-2, is KAGVTQTPRYLIKTRGQQVTLSCSPISGHRSVSWYQQTPGQGLQFLFEYFSETQRNKGNFPGRFSGRQFSNSRSEMNVSTLELGDSALYLCASSLATGNTGELFFGEGSRLTVL.

The chain links TRBV7-2 to TRBJ2-7, with 9 bases that match TRBD1. CDR3 length equals 15 residues. Losses at the gene ends were 0 bases for V and 6 bases for J; bases not matched to a gene: 6. Germline-derived CDR1 and CDR2 are SGHTA and FQGNSA. CDR3 loop: CASSLAFGTGSEQYF. The CDR3 coding sequence is TGTGCCAGCAGCTTAGCGTTCGGGACAGGGTCCGAGCAGTACTTC.

The chain links TRBV6-5 to TRBJ2-7; D is uncertain. Deletions cut 8 bases from V and 0 bases from J, with 8 bases between. Germline-derived CDR1 and CDR2 are MNHEY and SVGAGI. This CDR3 is 12 amino acids long. The CDR3 spells CASSTYSYEQYF. DNA of the CDR3: TGTGCCAGCTCTACTTACTCCTACGAGCAGTACTTC.

The count of this clone is one. The chain has TRBV5-6 and TRBJ1-2; maybe TRBD1 (5 bases). CDR3 length: 17 amino acids. Germline V lookup: CDR1 SGHDT, CDR2 YYEEEE. The V end lost 5 bases, the J end lost 1 base, and 21 bases lay between the germline ends. DNA for the CDR3: TGTGCCAGCAGATCCACCGGGACTGCCACAGATAACTATGGCTACACCTTC. Translated, it gives CASRSTGTATDNYGYTF.

The chain combines TRBV10-1 with TRBJ1-1; D not certain. The CDR3 extends over 17 amino acids. The germline gives CDR1 WNHNN, CDR2 SYGVQD (reference sequence). V gave up 0 bases and J gave up 1 base, with 15 bases separating them. The CDR3 bases are TGCGCCAGCAGTGAGTCGACTCTTTCAGTAACGAACACTGAAGCTTTCTTT. This gives the protein CASSESTLSVTNTEAFF.

The chain joins TRBV30 to TRBJ1-3; no definite D call. The CDR3 covers 12 residues. CDR1 is GTSNPN, CDR2 SVGIG, per germline (reference sequence). Written as DNA, the CDR3 is TGTGCTGCGACTCTCTCTGGAAACACCATATATTTT. Its protein is CAATLSGNTIYF.

The chain links TRBV19 to TRBJ1-5; 7 bases are a match to TRBD1. Germline V gene sequence: CDR1 LNHDA, CDR2 SQIVND (reference sequence). V lost 5 bases to trimming and J lost 3 bases; unmatched junction nucleotides: 4. CDR3 size: 14 residues. DNA for the CDR3: TGTGCCAGTAGTGTCGACAGGGACAATCAGCCCCAGCATTTT. Amino acids: CASSVDRDNQPQHF.

This clone occurred once. The J gene is TRBJ2-7, the V gene TRBV18, with 10 positions matching TRBD2. The length of the CDR3 is 15 residues. Germline V CDR1 and CDR2: KGHSH, LQKENI. After removal of 5 bases from V and 0 bases from J, the junction contained 4 bases not matched to a gene. Written as DNA, the CDR3 is TGTGCCAGCTCAATTTCTAGCGGGGGCTCCTACGAGCAGTACTTC. Its translation is CASSISSGGSYEQYF.

The V call is TRBV11-3, the J call TRBJ1-1; D possibly corresponds to TRBD1 (5 bases). The CDR3 loop spans 14 amino acids. The V gene's germline CDR1 is SGHNT and CDR2 YENEEA. V was shortened by 3 bases and J by 2 bases, with 10 bases between the two germline ends. The DNA of the CDR3 is TGTGCCAGCAGCTTCGGAGGGGTAAACACTGAAGCTTTCTTT. It yields the protein CASSFGGVNTEAFF.

The V call is TRBV5-6, the J call TRBJ1-2, with 10 bases aligning to TRBD1. In germline, CDR1 is SGHDT, CDR2 YYEEEE. The CDR3 is 15 amino acids. Losses at the gene ends were 2 bases for V and 3 bases for J; bases not matched to a gene: 4. The CDR3 is CASSFTGTGDYGYTF. The DNA for the CDR3 is TGTGCCAGCAGCTTTACCGGGACAGGGGACTATGGCTACACCTTC. Complete variable domain (other parts from reference TRBV5-6 and TRBJ1-2): DAGVTQSPTHLIKTRGQQVTLRCSPKSGHDTVSWYQQALGQGPQFIFQYYEEEERQRGNFPDRFSGHQFPNYSSELNVNALLLGDSALYLCASSFTGTGDYGYTFGSGTRLTVV.

The chain combines TRBV10-2 with TRBJ2-7, with a possible D match to TRBD1 (6 bases). The CDR3 spans 16 residues. From germline, CDR1 is WSHSY and CDR2 SAAADI. V was shortened by 0 bases and J by 5 bases, with 17 bases between the two germline ends. The chain's CDR3 is CASSESRRQVGNEQYF. CDR3 coding DNA: TGCGCCAGCAGTGAGTCGAGGAGACAGGTTGGAAACGAGCAGTACTTC.